Listed below are T cell receptor beta chains from one sample, sequenced in a study of OX40 agonist ivuxolimab in advanced cancers. Method: immunoSEQ multiplex PCR; TCRdb's copy keeps in-frame clones and lacks some. The sample lists around 40,000 clones, around 86% occurring once. The sample in question was CD4+ or CD8+ T cells sorted from blood, obtained in a trial of the OX40 agonist ivuxolimab. These receptors were obtained from an adult with an advanced solid tumor such as melanoma, head and neck, liver or kidney cancer. Each CDR3 is given with its conserved first and last residue. The D gene is left open where the match is weak. Part of the rows lack a size; the others show once, few, many or a class for expanded clones.

TRBV7-3	TRBD1	NA	TRBJ2-5	TGTGCCAGCAGCGTTTCAGGGGGCAGAGAGACCCAGTACTTC	CASSVSGGRETQYF
TRBV4-1	NA	NA	TRBJ2-1	TGCGCCAGCAGCCAACCCGGTGGAGGGGGTATGCAGTTCTTC	CASSQPGGGGMQFF
TRBV7-9	NA	NA	TRBJ2-1	TGTGCCAGCAGCCCCCTTCTCCCGGAGCAGTTCTTC	CASSPLLPEQFF
TRBV2	NA	NA	TRBJ1-1	TGTGCCAGCAAGGTGGACCTTAACACTGAAGCTTTCTTT	CASKVDLNTEAFF
TRBV19	TRBD1	NA	TRBJ1-2	TGTGCCAGTAGTCCCCCCGGGACAGGAGGCTATGGCTACACCTTC	CASSPPGTGGYGYTF
TRBV25-1	NA	NA	TRBJ2-1	TGTGCCAGCAGTGAAGTAGCAGGACCCTTCTACAATGAGCAGTTCTTC	CASSEVAGPFYNEQFF
TRBV5-6	TRBD1	NA	TRBJ1-4	TGTGCCAGCAGCCGTATTACAGGGGGCAAAGGGGAAAAACTGTTTTTT	CASSRITGGKGEKLFF
TRBV5-1	NA	NA	TRBJ1-6	TGCGCCAGCAGCTTGGGGTCCACCCGGAGGGATAATTCACCCCTCCACTTT	CASSLGSTRRDNSPLHF
TRBV19	TRBD2	NA	TRBJ2-2	TGTGCCAGTAGTATAGCCCCCACGTCGGGGGGTTTACGACCCGGGGAGCTGTTTTTT	CASSIAPTSGGLRPGELFF
TRBV4-1	TRBD1	NA	TRBJ1-6	TGCGCCAGCAGCCGACAGACAGGGGAGTATAATTCACCCCTCCACTTT	CASSRQTGEYNSPLHF
TRBV27	NA	NA	TRBJ2-1	TGTGCCAGCAGTTTGCGCCGGCTGAACTCCTACAATGAGCAGTTCTTC	CASSLRRLNSYNEQFF
TRBV13	NA	once	TRBJ2-6	TGTGCCAGCAGCTTGTCCAGGCGCTCTGGGGCCAACGTCCTGACTTTC	CASSLSRRSGANVLTF
TRBV2	TRBD2	NA	TRBJ2-1	TGTGCCAGCGTTAAGCGGGAGGGAAGCTCCTACAATGAGCAGTTCTTC	CASVKREGSSYNEQFF
TRBV7-2	NA	NA	TRBJ1-2	TGTGCCAGCAGCCCCCAGGGGACTGACTATGGCTACACCTTC	CASSPQGTDYGYTF
TRBV29-1	NA	few	TRBJ1-1	TGCAGCGCCGGGGTGAACACTGAAGCTTTCTTT	CSAGVNTEAFF
TRBV7-6	TRBD1	NA	TRBJ2-1	TGTGCCAGCAGCTTGGACAGGTACAATGAGCAGTTCTTC	CASSLDRYNEQFF
TRBV29-1	NA	NA	TRBJ1-5	TGCAGCGCCTCGGGGAATAGCAATCAGCCCCAGCATTTT	CSASGNSNQPQHF
TRBV7-3	NA	NA	TRBJ2-2	TGTGCCAGCAGCTTGCGGCAAATAGGCGGGGAGCTGTTTTTT	CASSLRQIGGELFF
TRBV5-1	NA	NA	TRBJ2-3	TGCGCCAGCAGCTCCCGGGAGAATACGCAGTATTTT	CASSSRENTQYF
TRBV29-1	TRBD2	NA	TRBJ2-1	TGCAGCGCCGGGGGGGCCGTTAGTGAGCAGTTCTTC	CSAGGAVSEQFF
TRBV21-1	NA	NA	TRBJ2-3	TGTGCCAGCAGCAAAGGCGATAGCGGGAGGGCCGGGGATACGCAGTATTTT	CASSKGDSGRAGDTQYF
TRBV2	TRBD2	NA	TRBJ2-1	TGTGCCAGCAGAGCGGGAGCCCACTACAATGAGCAGTTCTTC	CASRAGAHYNEQFF
TRBV6-4	TRBD1	NA	TRBJ1-5	TGTGCCAGCAGAGCTATGACAGGGGGAAGCAATCAGCCCCAGCATTTT	CASRAMTGGSNQPQHF
TRBV9	NA	NA	TRBJ2-3	TGTGCCAGCAGCGGGGGGGTCTCTAGCACAGATACGCAGTATTTT	CASSGGVSSTDTQYF
TRBV6-5	NA	NA	TRBJ2-7	TGTGCCAGCAGTCACCGAGGCTCGGGGTACTTC	CASSHRGSGYF
TRBV7-2	NA	NA	TRBJ2-7	TGTGCCAGCAGCACCGGAGGGAGCTCCTACGAGCAGTACTTC	CASSTGGSSYEQYF
TRBV4-2	TRBD2	NA	TRBJ2-1	TGTGCCAGCAGCCAAGGAGGACTAGCTGACAATGAGCAGTTCTTC	CASSQGGLADNEQFF
TRBV5-4	NA	few	TRBJ1-1	TGTGCCAGCAGCTATTCGGTGAACACTGAAGCTTTCTTT	CASSYSVNTEAFF
TRBV6-5	NA	NA	TRBJ1-6	TGTGCCAGCAGCGGGGGCCGGGGAAGGAATTCACCCCTCCACTTT	CASSGGRGRNSPLHF
TRBV10-3	NA	few	TRBJ2-1	TGTGCCATCAGTGGCCCCCCGGGGGACGGACCTAACAATGAGCAGTTCTTC	CAISGPPGDGPNNEQFF
TRBV27	NA	NA	TRBJ1-2	TGTGCCAGCAGAAAAGTCGGGGGAGGGACCTATGGCTACACCTTC	CASRKVGGGTYGYTF
TRBV4-3	NA	NA	TRBJ1-2	TGCGCCAGCAGCCAAGGCGTTAACAGGGAGGTCTATGGCTACACCTTC	CASSQGVNREVYGYTF
TRBV6-6	NA	NA	TRBJ2-2	TGTGCCAGCAGAAAGGAGGGGCTCACCGGGGAGCTGTTTTTT	CASRKEGLTGELFF
TRBV6-5	NA	NA	TRBJ1-2	TGTGCCAGCAGTTATGAGGGGTTTGGTGGCTACACCTTC	CASSYEGFGGYTF
TRBV6-4	NA	NA	TRBJ2-3	TGTGCCAGCAGTGACTCCGGGCCTTGGGATACGCAGTATTTT	CASSDSGPWDTQYF
TRBV6-5	NA	NA	TRBJ1-5	TGTGCCAGCGGAGACCCCAGCGTGCGCCAGCATTTT	CASGDPSVRQHF
TRBV30	NA	NA	TRBJ2-1	TGTGCCTGGAGCGGCGGTAGTGAGCAGTTCTTC	CAWSGGSEQFF
TRBV10-2	NA	NA	TRBJ2-5	TGCGCCAGCAGTTCCACTAGGGCCTCTGGGGCCCAGTACTTC	CASSSTRASGAQYF
TRBV10-3	NA	NA	TRBJ1-2	TGTGCCATCAGTGAGTCGCTCGGCTACGTTAACTATGGCTACACCTTC	CAISESLGYVNYGYTF
TRBV4-2	NA	NA	TRBJ2-7	TGTGCCAGCAGACTGGGGCGGTACGAACAGTACTTC	CASRLGRYEQYF
TRBV5-4	NA	NA	TRBJ2-2	TGTGCCAGCAGCTTGGTCAGGGGAAGGGGCACCGGGGAGCTGTTTTTT	CASSLVRGRGTGELFF
TRBV5-6	NA	NA	TRBJ1-5	TGTGCCAGCAGCTTTTACGGTGGATATAGCAATCAGCCCCAGCATTTT	CASSFYGGYSNQPQHF
TRBV27	TRBD1	NA	TRBJ1-5	TGTGCCAGCAGTCAACGGACAGGGATGGATCAGCCCCAGCATTTT	CASSQRTGMDQPQHF
TRBV7-8	NA	NA	TRBJ1-4	TGTGCCAGCAGCCCCAAGGTGGGGGCTAATGAAAAACTGTTTTTT	CASSPKVGANEKLFF
TRBV2	TRBD1	NA	TRBJ1-2	TGTGCCACCTCGGGACAGGGGACTAACTATGGCTACACCTTC	CATSGQGTNYGYTF
TRBV7-2	TRBD2	NA	TRBJ2-2	TGTGCCAGCAGCCGAGAGCGGGGGGCGCGCACCGGGGAGCTGTTTTTT	CASSRERGARTGELFF
TRBV4-3	TRBD1	NA	TRBJ1-1	TGCGCCAGCAGCCAGGGAGACAGGGTGGAGAACACTGAAGCTTTCTTT	CASSQGDRVENTEAFF
TRBV30	TRBD2	NA	TRBJ2-1	TGTGCCTGGAACCCCCAGAGGACTAGCGGGAGGTTAGATGAGCAGTTCTTC	CAWNPQRTSGRLDEQFF
TRBV18	TRBD1	NA	TRBJ1-1	TGTGCCAGCTCCCCGGACAGGTCGGGGCAAGCTTTCTTT	CASSPDRSGQAFF
TRBV28	NA	NA	TRBJ2-1	TGTGCCAGCAGGCTACCTACCGGGACCACTAATGAGCAGTTCTTC	CASRLPTGTTNEQFF
TRBV6-5	NA	NA	TRBJ1-1	TGTGCCAGCAGTTATTCTTCCGACAGCCGGGCAACTGAAGCTTTCTTT	CASSYSSDSRATEAFF
TRBV2	NA	NA	TRBJ2-1	TGTGCCAGCAGTGAAGCTCGGCGAGCCCTAGGTATCAATGAGCAGTTCTTC	CASSEARRALGINEQFF
TRBV18	NA	NA	TRBJ1-1	TGTGCCAGCTCACCATCAACAGGGTACGGTGGCACTGAAGCTTTCTTT	CASSPSTGYGGTEAFF
TRBV19	NA	NA	TRBJ2-5	TGTGCCAGTAGGCGCAGGGACGGGGGAAGAGAGACCCAGTACTTC	CASRRRDGGRETQYF
TRBV18	TRBD1	NA	TRBJ1-1	TGTGCCAGCTCACCACCGGGACAGAATGAAGCTTTCTTT	CASSPPGQNEAFF